The 10 T cell receptor beta chains presented below share a single source sample, sequenced in a study of PD-L1 blockade in urothelial cancer (dated by TCRdb to 2015 to 2018). Reading the label with the study, this specimen's time point is: peripheral blood 6 weeks after treatment start. Libraries were made using the immunoSEQ multiplex PCR assay. The table comes from immuneACCESS by way of TCRdb, which keeps in-frame sequences with V and J called. Part of the clones is missing from these tables; in studies checked, under half for an unresolved V gene and the rest for unknown reasons. The sample table contains fewer than 90,000 clones; only one count was recorded for approximately 90% of them. Roughly 0.87% of the sample goes to the ten largest clones. Sample: PBMCs, taken around atezolizumab (anti-PD-L1) treatment. These receptors came from an elderly woman with urothelial cancer.

The chain employs TRBV7-6 and TRBJ1-5; tentative D call: TRBD1 (5 bases). The CDR3 is 13 amino acids. V was pared by 5 bases and J by 3 bases, with 8 bases between. CDR1 and CDR2 (germline): SGHVS, FNYEAQ. The CDR3 loop is CASSPDINQPQHF. The CDR3 DNA sequence: TGTGCCAGCAGCCCGGACATCAATCAGCCCCAGCATTTT.

CDR3 DNA: TGTGCCAGCAGTGGAGAGCGGGGTTGGAGTTATGGCTACACCTTC. Translating it yields CASSGERGWSYGYTF. V usage is TRBV2 and J usage is TRBJ1-2; no firm D call. The V end was cut by 4 bases, the J end by 5 bases, with 17 bases between. Germline V gene data show CDR1 as SNHLY and CDR2 as FYNNEI. This CDR3 has 15 residues. The variable domain in full, completed from reference TRBV2 and TRBJ1-2, reads EPEVTQTPSHQVTQMGQEVILRCVPISNHLYFYWYRQILGQKVEFLVSFYNNEISEKSEIFDDQFSVERPDGSNFTLKIRSTKLEDSAMYFCASSGERGWSYGYTFGSGTRLTVV.

Turning to this clone: The sample holds other DNA sequences that translate to the same CDR3. The genes are TRBV5-1 and TRBJ2-3, with 10 bases matching TRBD1. V lost 0 bases and J lost 4; bases outside the gene matches: 2. Germline V lookup: CDR1 SGHRS, CDR2 YFSETQ. CDR3 length: 15 amino acids. CDR3 nucleotides: TGCGCCAGCAGCTTGGACGGGACAGGGGCAGATACGCAGTATTTT. Protein: CASSLDGTGADTQYF.

The chain employs TRBV27 and TRBJ1-1, with D possibly being TRBD1 (5 bases). The V end lost 3 bases, the J end lost 1 base, and 15 bases lay between the germline ends. This CDR3 is 16 amino acids long. The germline gives CDR1 MNHEY, CDR2 SMNVEV (reference sequence). The CDR3 coding sequence is TGTGCCAGCAGTTTCGGGGGGTCCCACCCGAACACTGAAGCTTTCTTT. This codes for CASSFGGSHPNTEAFF.

This sequence joins TRBV27 and TRBJ2-7, with D possibly TRBD1 on 6 matching bases. This CDR3 region has 13 residues. The ends were cut back, 3 bases at V and 6 bases at J, with 12 bases in the middle. Germline V gene sequence: CDR1 MNHEY, CDR2 SMNVEV (reference sequence). The CDR3 region is CASSFTGYSEQYF. The CDR3 DNA sequence: TGTGCCAGCAGTTTTACAGGGTATAGCGAGCAGTACTTC.

The chain links TRBV7-2 to TRBJ1-3; D is perhaps TRBD1 (5 bases). V was shortened by 1 base and J by 4 bases, with 14 bases between the two germline ends. Per the germline V gene, CDR1 is SGHTA and CDR2 is FQGNSA. The length of the CDR3 is 16 residues. DNA for the CDR3: TGTGCCAGCAGCTTAGTCGGTCAGGGAATAGGAAACACCATATATTTT. Residues: CASSLVGQGIGNTIYF.

The V gene is TRBV11-2, the J gene TRBJ2-7, with TRBD1 identical over 7 bases. There are 15 residues in the CDR3. Germline assignment: CDR1 SGHAT and CDR2 FQNNGV. V shed 5 bases, J shed 6 bases, and the junction held 13 bases outside the gene matches. CDR3: CASSPPFGQEREQYF. CDR3 DNA sequence: TGTGCCAGCAGCCCACCCTTTGGACAGGAACGCGAGCAGTACTTC.

The genes are TRBV30 and TRBJ2-7; TRBD1 aligns across 7 bases. Germline CDR1 GTSNPN, CDR2 SVGIG (reference sequence). The CDR3 is 12 amino acids. The J segment lost 2 bases and the V segment lost 8 bases, leaving 6 bases of the junction unmatched. The CDR3 region is CAGDRATYEQYF. CDR3 DNA sequence: TGTGCCGGAGACAGGGCAACCTACGAGCAGTACTTC. The whole variable domain, remainder taken from reference TRBV30 and TRBJ2-7, is SQTIHQWPATLVQPVGSPLSLECTVEGTSNPNLYWYRQAAGRGLQLLFYSVGIGQISSEVPQNLSASRPQDRQFILSSKKLLLSDSGFYLCAGDRATYEQYFGPGTRLTVT.

The rearrangement joins TRBV5-1 to TRBJ2-2, with D unclear. The germline CDR1 and CDR2 sequences are SGHRS and YFSETQ. The CDR3 sequence is 13 residues long. V dropped 0 bases and J dropped 6 bases, with 6 bases sitting between them. The CDR3 nucleotides read TGCGCCAGCAGCTTGGCTAGATCCGGGGAGCTGTTTTTT. Protein: CASSLARSGELFF. Together with reference TRBV5-1 and TRBJ2-2, the CDR3 gives the full variable domain: KAGVTQTPRYLIKTRGQQVTLSCSPISGHRSVSWYQQTPGQGLQFLFEYFSETQRNKGNFPGRFSGRQFSNSRSEMNVSTLELGDSALYLCASSLARSGELFFGEGSRLTVL.

The genes are TRBV14 and TRBJ2-1; D may be TRBD2 (6 bases). Trimming cost V 0 bases and J 0 bases, with 12 bases left between them. Germline loops: CDR1 SGHDN, CDR2 FVKESK. This CDR3 comprises 17 residues. The CDR3 here is CASSQDVGLSSYNEQFF. The DNA for the CDR3 is TGTGCCAGCAGCCAAGATGTTGGACTAAGCTCCTACAATGAGCAGTTCTTC.